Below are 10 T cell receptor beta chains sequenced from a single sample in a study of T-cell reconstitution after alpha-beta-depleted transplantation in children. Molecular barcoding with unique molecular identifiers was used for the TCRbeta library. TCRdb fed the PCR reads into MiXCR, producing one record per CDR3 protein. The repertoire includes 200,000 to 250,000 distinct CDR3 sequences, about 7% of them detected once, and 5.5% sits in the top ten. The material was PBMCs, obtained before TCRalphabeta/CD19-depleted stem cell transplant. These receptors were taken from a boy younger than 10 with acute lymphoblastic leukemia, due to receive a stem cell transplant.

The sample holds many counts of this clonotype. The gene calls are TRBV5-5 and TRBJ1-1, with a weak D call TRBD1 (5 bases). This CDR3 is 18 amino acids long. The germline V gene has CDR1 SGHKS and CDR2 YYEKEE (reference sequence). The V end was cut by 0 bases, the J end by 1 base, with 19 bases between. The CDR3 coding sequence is TGTGCCAGCAGCTTGGGTCGGGGCAAGGGTATTAAGAACACTGAAGCTTTCTTT. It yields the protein CASSLGRGKGIKNTEAFF.

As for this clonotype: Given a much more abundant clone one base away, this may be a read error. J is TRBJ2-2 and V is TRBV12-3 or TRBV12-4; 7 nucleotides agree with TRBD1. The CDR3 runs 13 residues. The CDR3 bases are TGTGCCAGCAGCGCCCAGGGGGTCGGGGAGCTGATTTTT. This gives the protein CASSAQGVGELIF.

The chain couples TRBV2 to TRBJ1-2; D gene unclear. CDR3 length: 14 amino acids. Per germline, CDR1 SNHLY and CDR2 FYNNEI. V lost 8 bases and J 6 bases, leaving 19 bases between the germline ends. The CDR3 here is CASCLALNENGYTF. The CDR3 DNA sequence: TGTGCCAGCTGTTTAGCTTTGAATGAGAATGGCTACACCTTC.

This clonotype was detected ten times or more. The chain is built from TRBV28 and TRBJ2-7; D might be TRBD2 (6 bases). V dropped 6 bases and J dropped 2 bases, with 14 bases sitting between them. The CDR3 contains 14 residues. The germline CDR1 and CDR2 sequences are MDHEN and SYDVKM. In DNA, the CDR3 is TGTGCCAGCAGCGGGCGGGGCAAGACCTACGAGCAGTACTTC. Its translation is CASSGRGKTYEQYF.

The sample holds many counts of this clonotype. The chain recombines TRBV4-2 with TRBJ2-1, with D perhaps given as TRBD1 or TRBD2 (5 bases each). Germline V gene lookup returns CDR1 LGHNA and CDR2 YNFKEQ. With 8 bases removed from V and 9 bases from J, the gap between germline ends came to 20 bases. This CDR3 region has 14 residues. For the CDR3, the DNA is TGTGCCAGCCCTCTCTTTTCAAGGGACGGTGAGCAGTTCTTC. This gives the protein CASPLFSRDGEQFF.

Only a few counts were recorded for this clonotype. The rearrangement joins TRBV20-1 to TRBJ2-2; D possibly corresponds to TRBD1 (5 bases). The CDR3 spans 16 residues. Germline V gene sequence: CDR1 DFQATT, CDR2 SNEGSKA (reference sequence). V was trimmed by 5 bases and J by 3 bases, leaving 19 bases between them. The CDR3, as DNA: TGCAGTGCTGGGCGAGACAGATCCTGGGACACCGGGGAGCTGTTTTTT. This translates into CSAGRDRSWDTGELFF.

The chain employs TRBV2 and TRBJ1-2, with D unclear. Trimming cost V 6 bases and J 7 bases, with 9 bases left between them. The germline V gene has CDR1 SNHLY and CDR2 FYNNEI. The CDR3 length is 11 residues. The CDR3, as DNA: TGTGCCAGCAGAACCCCTGCTGGCTACACCTTC. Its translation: CASRTPAGYTF.

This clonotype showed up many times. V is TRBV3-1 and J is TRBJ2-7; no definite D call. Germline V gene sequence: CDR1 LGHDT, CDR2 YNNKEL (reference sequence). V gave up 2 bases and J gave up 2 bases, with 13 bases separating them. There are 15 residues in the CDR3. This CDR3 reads CASSQLDGPTYEQYF. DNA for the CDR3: TGTGCCAGCAGCCAATTGGACGGGCCCACCTACGAGCAGTACTTC.

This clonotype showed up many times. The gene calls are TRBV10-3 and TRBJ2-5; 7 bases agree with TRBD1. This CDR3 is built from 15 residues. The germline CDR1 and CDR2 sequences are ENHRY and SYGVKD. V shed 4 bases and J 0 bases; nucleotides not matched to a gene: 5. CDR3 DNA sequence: TGTGCCATCAGTGTTTCCGGGACAGACCAAGAGACCCAGTACTTC. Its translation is CAISVSGTDQETQYF.

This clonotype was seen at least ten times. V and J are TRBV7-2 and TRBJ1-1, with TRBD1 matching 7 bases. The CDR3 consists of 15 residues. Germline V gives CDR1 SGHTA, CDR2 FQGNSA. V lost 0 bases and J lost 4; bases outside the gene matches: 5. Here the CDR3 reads CASSLATGQSTEAFF. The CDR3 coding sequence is TGTGCCAGCAGCTTAGCGACGGGACAGAGCACTGAAGCTTTCTTT.